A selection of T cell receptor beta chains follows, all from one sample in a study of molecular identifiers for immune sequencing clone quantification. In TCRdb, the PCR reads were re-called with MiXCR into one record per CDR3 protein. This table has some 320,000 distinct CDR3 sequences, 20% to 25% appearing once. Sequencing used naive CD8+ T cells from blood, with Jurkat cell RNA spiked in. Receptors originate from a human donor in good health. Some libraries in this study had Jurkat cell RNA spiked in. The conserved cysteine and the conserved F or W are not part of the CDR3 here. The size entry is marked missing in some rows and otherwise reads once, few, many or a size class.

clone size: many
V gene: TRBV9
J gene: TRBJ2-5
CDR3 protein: ASTNGREETQY

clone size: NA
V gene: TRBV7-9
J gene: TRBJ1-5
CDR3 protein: AGSGPNQPQH

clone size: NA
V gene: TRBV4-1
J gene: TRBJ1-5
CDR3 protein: ASSQNTGASNQPQH

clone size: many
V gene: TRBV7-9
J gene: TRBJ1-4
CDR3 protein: ASSKTGLNEKLF

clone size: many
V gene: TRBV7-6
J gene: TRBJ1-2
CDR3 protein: ASSPRSGTYGYT

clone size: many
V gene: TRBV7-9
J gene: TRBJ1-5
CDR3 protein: ASSGSFGQRSNQPQH

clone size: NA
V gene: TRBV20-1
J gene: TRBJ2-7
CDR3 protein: GAEPTSGYEQY

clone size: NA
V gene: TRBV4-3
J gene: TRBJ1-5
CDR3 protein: ASSQDPYSNQPQH

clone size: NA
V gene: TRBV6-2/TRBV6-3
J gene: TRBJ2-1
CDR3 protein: ASSYPGLAWNEQF

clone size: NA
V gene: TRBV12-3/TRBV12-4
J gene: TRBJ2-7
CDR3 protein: ASSPLHDSEQY

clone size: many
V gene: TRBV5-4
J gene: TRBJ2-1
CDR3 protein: ASSPGTRLYEQF

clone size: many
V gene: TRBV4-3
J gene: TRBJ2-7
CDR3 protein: ASSQEIIGTGNVDEQY

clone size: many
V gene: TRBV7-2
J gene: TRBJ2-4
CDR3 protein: ASSFKNIQY

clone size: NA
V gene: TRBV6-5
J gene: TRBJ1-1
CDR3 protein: ASSYSPDTEAF

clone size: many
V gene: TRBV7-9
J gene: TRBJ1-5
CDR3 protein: ASGSGQLLDSNQPQH

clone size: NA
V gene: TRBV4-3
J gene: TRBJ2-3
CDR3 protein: ASSHLAGGRDTQY

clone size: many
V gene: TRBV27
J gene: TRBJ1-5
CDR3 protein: ASSFGTGTNQPQH

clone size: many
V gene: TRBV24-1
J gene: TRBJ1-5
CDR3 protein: ATGGGPNQPQH

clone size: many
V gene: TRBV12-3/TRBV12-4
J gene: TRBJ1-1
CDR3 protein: ASTYRGITEAF

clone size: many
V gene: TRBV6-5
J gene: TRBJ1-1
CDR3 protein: ASSYSDRAGAEAF

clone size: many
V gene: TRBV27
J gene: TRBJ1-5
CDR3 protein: ASSPTDRGDQPQH

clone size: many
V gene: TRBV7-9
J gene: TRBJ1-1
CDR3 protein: ASSFGGSLLEAF

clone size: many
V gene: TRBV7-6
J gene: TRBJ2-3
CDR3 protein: ASSWGPGTSGREATDTQY

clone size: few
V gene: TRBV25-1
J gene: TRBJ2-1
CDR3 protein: ASSESGSSYNEQF

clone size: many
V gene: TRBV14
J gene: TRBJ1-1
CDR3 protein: ASSQDGGQGEAF

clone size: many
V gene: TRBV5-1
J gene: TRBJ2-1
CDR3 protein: ASSWGTTEQF

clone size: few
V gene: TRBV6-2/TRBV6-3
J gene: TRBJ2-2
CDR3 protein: ASNNFPIDWRSNTGELF

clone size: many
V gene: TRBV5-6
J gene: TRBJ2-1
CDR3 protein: ASSPSGWVGYYNEQF

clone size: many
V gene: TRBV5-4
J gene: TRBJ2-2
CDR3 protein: ASSSDGPLQNTGELF

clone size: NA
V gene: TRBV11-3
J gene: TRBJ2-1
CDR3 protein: ASSLEISGGSYNEQF

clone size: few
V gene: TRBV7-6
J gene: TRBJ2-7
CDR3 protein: ASSICDRGMCEQY

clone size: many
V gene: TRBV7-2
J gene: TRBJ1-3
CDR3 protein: ASSLVSGGARGNTIY

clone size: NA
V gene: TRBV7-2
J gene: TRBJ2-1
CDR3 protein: ASSQVGISGLSHNEQF

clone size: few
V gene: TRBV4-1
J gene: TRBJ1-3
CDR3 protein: ASSHRTDTIY

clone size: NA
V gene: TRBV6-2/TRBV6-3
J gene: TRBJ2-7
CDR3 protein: ASSYGTQVGSYEQY

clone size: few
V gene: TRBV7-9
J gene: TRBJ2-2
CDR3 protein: ASSRKSGPPEELF

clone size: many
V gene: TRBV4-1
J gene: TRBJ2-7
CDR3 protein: ASSQGPGNGYEQY

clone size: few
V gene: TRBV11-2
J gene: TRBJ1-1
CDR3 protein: ASSLRRYTEAF

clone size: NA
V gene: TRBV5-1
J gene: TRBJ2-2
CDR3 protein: ASSLNPLGGTGELF